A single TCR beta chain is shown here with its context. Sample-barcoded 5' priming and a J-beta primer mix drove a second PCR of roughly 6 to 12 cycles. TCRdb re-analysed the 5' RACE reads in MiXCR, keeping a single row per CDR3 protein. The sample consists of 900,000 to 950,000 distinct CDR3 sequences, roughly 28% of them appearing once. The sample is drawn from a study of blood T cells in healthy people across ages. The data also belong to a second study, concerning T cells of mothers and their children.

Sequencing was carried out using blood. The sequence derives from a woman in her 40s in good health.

The CDR3, as DNA: TGCGCCAGCAGCTTCACCCAGGGACAGTCTAATGAAAAACTGTTTTTT. This gives the protein CASSFTQGQSNEKLFF. The chain joins TRBV5-1 to TRBJ1-4, with 7 bases fitting TRBD1. V lost 2 bases and J lost 3; bases outside the gene matches: 7. CDR1 SGHRS and CDR2 YFSETQ come from the germline V gene. CDR3 length: 16 residues.